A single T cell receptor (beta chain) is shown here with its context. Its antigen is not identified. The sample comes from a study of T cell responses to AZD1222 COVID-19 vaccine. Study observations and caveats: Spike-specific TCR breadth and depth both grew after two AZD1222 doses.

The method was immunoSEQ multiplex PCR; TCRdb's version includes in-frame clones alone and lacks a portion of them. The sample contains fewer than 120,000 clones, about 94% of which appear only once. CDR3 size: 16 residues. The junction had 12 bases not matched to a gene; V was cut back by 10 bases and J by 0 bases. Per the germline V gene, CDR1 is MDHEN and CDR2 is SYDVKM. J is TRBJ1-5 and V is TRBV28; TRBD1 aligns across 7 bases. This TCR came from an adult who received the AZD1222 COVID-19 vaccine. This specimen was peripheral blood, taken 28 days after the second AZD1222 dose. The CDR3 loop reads CAIARAGGFSNQPQHF. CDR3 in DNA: TGTGCCATAGCGCGCGCAGGGGGGTTTAGCAATCAGCCCCAGCATTTT.